This T cell receptor beta chain was obtained from a study of T cell responses to AZD1222 COVID-19 vaccine. Regarding the study as a whole: Spike-specific TCR repertoires showed rising breadth and depth after two AZD1222 doses.

V was cut by 2 bases and J by 6 bases, with 5 bases left in between. Germline V gene lookup returns CDR1 SGHTA and CDR2 FQGNSA. This CDR3 spans 11 amino acids. With regard to this clone: No antigen is known for it.

Using immunoSEQ multiplex PCR, the repertoire was profiled, and TCRdb retains in-frame clones only, with some absent. Among approximately 100,000 clones listed, around nine tenths were seen once. Sequences were derived from peripheral blood, sampled on day 0 of AZD1222 vaccination. This TCR was sampled from an adult in good health. The chain joins TRBV7-2 to TRBJ2-7; no clear D. CDR3 region: CASSLTAEQYF. The DNA of the CDR3 is TGTGCCAGCAGCTTAACGGCCGAGCAGTACTTC.